This T cell receptor (beta chain) was documented in a study of CD8 T cells in ankylosing spondylitis. Overall study findings and caveats: Ankylosing spondylitis blood appeared to be characterized by a TCR beta motif of under 10 highly homologous variants. Significantly higher representation of disease-linked clones was reported for matched ankylosing spondylitis synovial fluid.

Germline CDR1 is DFQATT and CDR2 is SNEGSKA (reference sequence). V lost 5 bases and J lost 5, with 13 bases in between. CDR3 size: 13 residues. This clonotype has more than one count but fewer than ten. Its antigen is as yet unknown. TCR beta libraries were made by quantitative 5'-RACE with molecular barcodes. TCRdb recomputed calls from the 5' RACE reads with MiXCR, one row per CDR3 protein. The data contain 350,000 to 550,000 distinct CDR3 sequences, roughly 25% of them singletons. V and J are TRBV20-1 and TRBJ2-1, with a weak D call TRBD1 (5 bases). The sample comprised blood, either unsorted or a sorted T cell fraction (not recorded which). The TCR originated in a male donor with ankylosing spondylitis. The chain's CDR3 is CSACHDRNNEQFF. For the CDR3, the DNA is TGCAGTGCTTGCCACGACAGAAACAATGAGCAGTTCTTC.